This TCR beta chain was captured by sequencing in a study of tumor-infiltrating lymphocytes in primary liver carcinoma (dated by TCRdb to the late 2010s). Describing the broader study: Four to six patients with histopathologically diagnosed primary liver carcinoma underwent surgical resection in China between late 2015 and March 2016. For each liver tumor, the study sampled five regions along with adjacent normal tissue and blood, and applied TCRbeta repertoire sequencing, expression microarrays and whole-exome sequencing. Each sample produced roughly 3.65 to 7.13 million productive TCRbeta reads, and read depth showed no significant difference between tissue types. Reproducibility between technical replicate repertoires was high, with correlation coefficients above 0.95 and mean shared-clone rates about 0.91. Hepatocellular carcinoma (four) or combined HCC and intrahepatic cholangiocarcinoma (one) was present in the five patients, who were three men and two women aged 30 to 69 years. The five patients had tumors staged T1-T3 N0M0, with maximum diameters ranging from about 4.2 to 11 cm. TCRbeta repertoire sequencing covered roughly 35 specimens from 5 patients: some 25 tumor regions, 5 adjacent noncancerous liver tissues and 5 peripheral blood samples.

Concerning this clonotype: Which antigen it targets is not known. No clone much larger than this one lies a single base away; base qualities are absent.

Points the paper makes about the study in general: Compared with blood, tumors had a significantly larger share of the repertoire taken up by the top 250 clones (p = 0.039). With just four to six patients in the study, the authors point out that the findings should be validated in a larger study. Because only the TCR beta chain was sequenced and unpaired alpha chains were not captured, true repertoire diversity is likely underestimated. Repertoire overlap was higher between tumor regions (mean about 36%) than tumor-adjacent (approximately 17%) or tumor-blood (about 14%) pairs, consistent with antigen-driven expansion. Comparison of CD4+ and CD8+ T cell repertoires was precluded by the use of bulk unsorted samples.

Blood RNA was extracted from unsorted whole blood with TRIzol reagent; germline DNA came from the DNeasy Blood & Tissue kit. Patients had chronic HBV infection and were treatment-naive at sampling. Before surgery, four milliliters of peripheral blood were collected into K2EDTA tubes. Using a constant-region primer and ProtoScript II reverse transcriptase, TCRbeta-specific cDNA was reverse-transcribed from 500 ng total RNA. The TCRbeta libraries were prepared through three rounds of nested multiplex PCR following a slightly modified ARM-PCR procedure. Multiplex TRBV1-TRBV30 forward primers and a Cbeta reverse primer were used in the first two PCR rounds, each of which was run for 10 cycles. Sample barcodes and Illumina adapters were added in a final 25-cycle PCR using Deep VentR polymerase. Before sequencing, amplicons between 200 and 500 bp were purified from gel using a QIAquick gel extraction kit. TCRbeta amplicons were sequenced on an Illumina HiSeq 2500 with 250-bp paired-end reads. In the authors' own workflow: Quality trimming of reads was performed with Trimmomatic v0.33, and paired reads were merged with FLASH v1.2.11 so that full CDR3 sequences could be recovered. MiGEC v1.2.1b assigned V, D and J germline segments to the rearranged TCRbeta sequences. Clonotype statistics, along with Shannon-Wiener diversity indices, were calculated using VDJtools v1.0.0. Except for diversity analysis, only each sample's 250 most abundant clonotypes were used in subsequent analyses to reduce sampling bias. Clones were called with MiXCR by TCRdb after fastp trimmed the public reads at Q25, and only in-frame beta chains were retained. Each entry is one CDR3 protein sequence, shown with its most common DNA and genes. The V and J calls and clone size are TCRdb's, not the authors'. The sample has about 180,000 distinct CDR3 sequences on record, 50% to 75% of them singletons. The ten largest clones take up 65% to 80% of the sample.

There are 12 amino acids in the CDR3, from cysteine to phenylalanine inclusive. The kept DNA is CDR3 alone, 36 bases in frame from the first base. CDR1 and CDR2 are drawn from the germline V gene: SQVTM, ANQGSEA. Trimming takes 8 bases from V and 4 bases from J, and the germline ends sit 13 bases apart. This receptor was taken from a middle-aged man with primary liver carcinoma and hepatitis B virus infection. The chain employs TRBV29-1 and TRBJ2-3, with no confidently assigned D gene. What was sequenced was peripheral blood. This receptor has the CDR3 CSFKTRADTQYF. The DNA sequence follows: TGCAGCTTTAAGACTCGGGCAGATACGCAGTATTTT.